A single sample gave rise to the 11 T cell receptor beta chains below, sequenced in a study of T cells after yellow fever vaccination. MiXCR was run by TCRdb on the 5' RACE reads, yielding one entry per CDR3 protein. The sample lists some 600,000 distinct CDR3 sequences; 10% to 15% were seen once. The sample consisted of PBMCs, taken on the day of the yellow fever booster vaccination. These receptors were obtained from a man aged 25-45 years who received the YFV17D yellow fever vaccine.

This clonotype has just a few counts. The V gene is TRBV18, the J gene TRBJ1-1; D remains unclear. The germline V and J ends were trimmed by 0 bases and 4 bases, with 12 bases remaining between them. The CDR3 extends over 15 amino acids. In germline, CDR1 is KGHSH, CDR2 LQKENI. CDR3 nucleotide sequence: TGTGCCAGCTCACCACCTTCAATCGTGGGCACTGAAGCTTTCTTT. It translates to CASSPPSIVGTEAFF.

This clonotype appeared a few times. The chain uses TRBV20-1 and TRBJ2-7; 8 bases match TRBD2. Germline V gene lookup returns CDR1 DFQATT and CDR2 SNEGSKA (reference sequence). The CDR3 is 14 amino acids. V shed 5 bases, J shed 5 bases, and the junction held 11 bases outside the gene matches. The CDR3 loop reads CSASPGHGRDEQYF. The CDR3 coding sequence is TGCAGTGCTTCTCCGGGTCACGGGAGGGACGAGCAGTACTTC.

The chain couples TRBV5-1 to TRBJ2-7, with D perhaps matching TRBD1 or TRBD2 (6 bases each). This CDR3 is 14 amino acids long. Trimming shortened V by 2 bases and J by 2 bases, and 11 bases separated the two germline ends. The germline V gene has CDR1 SGHRS and CDR2 YFSETQ. The CDR3 DNA follows: TGCGCCAGCAGCTTTGGGGGGCCCCCCTACGAGCAGTACTTC. The encoded protein is CASSFGGPPYEQYF. The whole variable domain, filled in from reference TRBV5-1 and TRBJ2-7, reads KAGVTQTPRYLIKTRGQQVTLSCSPISGHRSVSWYQQTPGQGLQFLFEYFSETQRNKGNFPGRFSGRQFSNSRSEMNVSTLELGDSALYLCASSFGGPPYEQYFGPGTRLTVT.

This clonotype was counted only a few times. V is TRBV5-5 and J is TRBJ2-7; 9 bases are shared with TRBD1. The CDR3 consists of 15 residues. The junction had 10 bases not matched to a gene; V was cut back by 3 bases and J by 6 bases. Germline V lookup: CDR1 SGHKS, CDR2 YYEKEE (reference sequence). The CDR3 nucleotides read TGTGCCAGCAGCTCAGGGACAGGGAAGAATCGCGAGCAGTACTTC. As protein: CASSSGTGKNREQYF.

The table lists this clonotype with a few counts. In DNA, the CDR3 is TGTGCCAGCAGTCGGGACAGCCTAAGCAATCAGCCCCAGCATTTT. Translated: CASSRDSLSNQPQHF. The rearrangement joins TRBV27 to TRBJ1-5; 7 bases map to TRBD1. V shed 5 bases, J shed 1 base, and the junction held 5 bases outside the gene matches. CDR3 size: 15 residues. Germline CDR1 is MNHEY and CDR2 is SMNVEV (reference sequence).

The table lists this clonotype with a few counts. The J gene is TRBJ2-7, the V gene TRBV18; possibly TRBD2 for D (6 bases). V gave up 5 bases and J gave up 5 bases, with 13 bases separating them. The germline CDR1 and CDR2 sequences are KGHSH and LQKENI. The CDR3 consists of 13 residues. Here the CDR3 DNA reads TGTGCCAGCTCATTCGGGTCGGGGGACGAGCAGTACTTC. Its protein is CASSFGSGDEQYF.

The chain carries TRBV5-1 and TRBJ2-2; a weak D match, TRBD2 (5 bases). CDR3 length: 16 residues. Between the trimmed V and J ends, which lost 0 bases and 1 base, there was a span of 10 bases. Germline lookup yields CDR1 SGHRS and CDR2 YFSETQ. The CDR3 loop reads CASSLADWGNTGELFF. The CDR3 DNA is TGCGCCAGCAGCTTGGCGGACTGGGGGAACACCGGGGAGCTGTTTTTT.

In its sample, this clonotype was seen a few times. CDR3 nucleotides: TGTGCCAGCAGCTACGGACAGGGGGACACAGATACGCAGTATTTT. Protein sequence: CASSYGQGDTDTQYF. The chain is built from TRBV9 and TRBJ2-3, with 10 nucleotides matching TRBD1. V was pared by 4 bases and J by 2 bases, with 4 bases of the junction left unmatched. The CDR3 totals 15 residues. Germline V gene lookup returns CDR1 SGDLS and CDR2 YYNGEE.

The chain couples TRBV6-5 to TRBJ2-4; 10 bases agree with TRBD2. J lost 3 bases, V lost 4 bases, and 6 bases had no gene match. This CDR3 is 16 amino acids long. The germline V gene encodes CDR1 MNHEY and CDR2 SVGAGI. Here the CDR3 reads CASSSPTSGNKNIQYF. Written as DNA, the CDR3 is TGTGCCAGCAGTTCCCCAACTAGCGGGAACAAAAACATTCAGTACTTC.

This clonotype has just a few counts. This chain connects TRBV6-5 to TRBJ1-1, with D uncertain. The germline V and J ends were trimmed by 6 bases and 4 bases, with 9 bases remaining between them. The germline V gene encodes CDR1 MNHEY and CDR2 SVGAGI. This CDR3 comprises 12 residues. This CDR3 is CASSDDFTEAFF. CDR3 sequence (DNA): TGTGCCAGCAGCGATGATTTCACTGAAGCTTTCTTT.

This clonotype was recorded a few times. The CDR3 bases are TGTGCCAGCAGCACCGACAGGGTACGGGGACAAGAGACCCAGTACTTC. Translating gives CASSTDRVRGQETQYF. The chain couples TRBV7-2 to TRBJ2-5; 7 positions match TRBD1. V was pared by 5 bases and J by 2 bases, with 11 bases of the junction left unmatched. Germline V gives CDR1 SGHTA, CDR2 FQGNSA. The CDR3 is 16 amino acids.